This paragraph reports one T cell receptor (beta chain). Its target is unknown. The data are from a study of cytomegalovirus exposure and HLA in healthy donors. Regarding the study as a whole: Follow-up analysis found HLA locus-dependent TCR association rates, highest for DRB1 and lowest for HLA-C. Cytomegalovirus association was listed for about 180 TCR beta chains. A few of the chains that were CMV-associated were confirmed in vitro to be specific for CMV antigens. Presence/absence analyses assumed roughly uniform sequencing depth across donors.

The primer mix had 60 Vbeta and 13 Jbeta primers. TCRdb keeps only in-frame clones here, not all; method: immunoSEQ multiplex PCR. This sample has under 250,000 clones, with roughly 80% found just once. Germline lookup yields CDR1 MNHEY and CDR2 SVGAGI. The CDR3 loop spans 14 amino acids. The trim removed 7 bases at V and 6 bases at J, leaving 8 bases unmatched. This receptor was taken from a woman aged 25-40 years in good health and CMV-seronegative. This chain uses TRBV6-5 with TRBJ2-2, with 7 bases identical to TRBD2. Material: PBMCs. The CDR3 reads CASKAGVFSGELFF. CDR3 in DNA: TGTGCCAGCAAGGCGGGAGTGTTCTCCGGGGAGCTGTTTTTT.